Listed below are T cell receptor beta chains from one sample, sequenced in a study of cytomegalovirus exposure and HLA in healthy donors. Profiling relied on immunoSEQ multiplex PCR, and the TCRdb table lists in-frame clones only, not all of them. Among about 120,000 clones listed, about 70% were seen once. The material sequenced was PBMCs. All receptors derive from a human donor in good health. Both conserved end residues are trimmed from each CDR3.

v_call,j_call,cdr3_aa
TRBV7-8,TRBJ2-2,ASSLDGRENTGELF
TRBV10-2,TRBJ2-3,ASGDRELQY
TRBV2,TRBJ1-5,ASSVGQASNQPQH
TRBV4-2,TRBJ2-3,ASSLGGATDTQY
TRBV6-6,TRBJ1-4,ASSYSSGATNEKLF
TRBV13,TRBJ2-6,ASSPTPGLSGANVLT
TRBV5-4,TRBJ2-5,ASSLDRAGAQY
TRBV7-9,TRBJ2-7,ASSLGSGGQGEQY
TRBV2,TRBJ2-5,ASSEGSLGGETQY
TRBV5-4,TRBJ2-7,ASSSGASAQQQY
TRBV5-1,TRBJ2-7,ASSSQGLGFDEQY
TRBV11-2,TRBJ2-3,ASSLDGMSGGDTQY
TRBV6-5,TRBJ1-5,ASSYRGRISNQPQH
TRBV6-5,TRBJ1-1,ASSDLQGTTEAF
TRBV7-8,TRBJ2-7,ASSLVPVGYEQY
TRBV4-2,TRBJ2-5,ASSPTGGPETQY
TRBV30,TRBJ2-5,AGGGKVVETQY
TRBV2,TRBJ2-2,ASSSQGSDGELF
TRBV28,TRBJ1-5,ASRLRDRADPSNQPQH
TRBV5-1,TRBJ2-3,ASSLVPEQDTQY
TRBV29-1,TRBJ2-7,SVGGGETYEQY
TRBV13,TRBJ2-3,ASSPTGSTDTQY
TRBV30,TRBJ1-4,AWSVPRGLNEKLF
TRBV9,TRBJ2-1,ASSPRSGRSNEQF
TRBV28,TRBJ1-5,ASRYSNQPQH
TRBV5-6,TRBJ1-1,ASSLFGGVGTEAF
TRBV28,TRBJ1-1,ASSRPTGAGTEAF
TRBV5-1,TRBJ2-5,ASSFQDMETQY
TRBV9,TRBJ1-2,ASRHLDT
TRBV27,TRBJ2-1,ASSLRAGMNEQF
TRBV4-1,TRBJ1-4,ASSQDGRVRTNEKLF
TRBV4-2,TRBJ1-3,ASSQDLGRQGIRNTIY
TRBV11-1,TRBJ2-7,ASGIVGRSGEQY
TRBV4-2,TRBJ1-6,ASSPRASYNSPLH
TRBV30,TRBJ2-3,AWSVWGGLADTQY